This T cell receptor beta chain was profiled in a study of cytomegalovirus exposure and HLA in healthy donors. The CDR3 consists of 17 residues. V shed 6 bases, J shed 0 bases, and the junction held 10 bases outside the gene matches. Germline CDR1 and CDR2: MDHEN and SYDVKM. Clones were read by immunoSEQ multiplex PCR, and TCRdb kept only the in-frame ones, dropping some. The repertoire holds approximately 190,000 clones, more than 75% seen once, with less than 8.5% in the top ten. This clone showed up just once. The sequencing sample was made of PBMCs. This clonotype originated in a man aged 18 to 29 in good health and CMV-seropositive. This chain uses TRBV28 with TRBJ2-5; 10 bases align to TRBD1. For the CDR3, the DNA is TGTGCCAGCAGACCTGACAGGGGGCCCCAGTACCAAGAGACCCAGTACTTC. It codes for CASRPDRGPQYQETQYF.